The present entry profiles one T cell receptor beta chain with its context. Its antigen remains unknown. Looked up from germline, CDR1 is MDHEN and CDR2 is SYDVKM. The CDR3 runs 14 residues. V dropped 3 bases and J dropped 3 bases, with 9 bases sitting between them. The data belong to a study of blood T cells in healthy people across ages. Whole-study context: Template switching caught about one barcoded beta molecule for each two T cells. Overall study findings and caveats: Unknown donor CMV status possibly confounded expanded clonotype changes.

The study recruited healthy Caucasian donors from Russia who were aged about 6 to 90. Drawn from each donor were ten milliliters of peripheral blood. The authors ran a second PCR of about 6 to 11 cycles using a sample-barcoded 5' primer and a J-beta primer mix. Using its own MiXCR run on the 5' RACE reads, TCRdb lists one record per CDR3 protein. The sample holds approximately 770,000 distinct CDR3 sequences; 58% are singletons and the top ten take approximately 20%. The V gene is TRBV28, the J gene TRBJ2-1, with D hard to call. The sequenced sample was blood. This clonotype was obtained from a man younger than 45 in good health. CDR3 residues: CASSFLGGYNEQFF. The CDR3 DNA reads TGTGCCAGCAGTTTCCTCGGCGGCTACAATGAGCAGTTCTTC.